This TCR beta chain was profiled in a study of T cells after yellow fever vaccination. It was through 5'RACE template switching that TCR cDNA was made, with a universal primer site and UMIs added. TCRdb reanalysed the 5' RACE reads using MiXCR and keeps one entry per CDR3 protein. The sample lists about 340,000 distinct CDR3 sequences; 8.7% were seen once. Study-level findings and limits: Weaker, the secondary response peaked sooner, at day 5 versus 15.

Details on this clonotype: Its target is unknown.

V lost 3 bases to trimming and J lost 6 bases; unmatched junction nucleotides: 7. This CDR3 spans 15 amino acids. Per germline, CDR1 SGHTA and CDR2 FQGNSA. Sequences were derived from PBMCs, sampled on the day of the first yellow fever vaccination. This clonotype was sampled from a young man who received the YFV17D yellow fever vaccine. J is TRBJ2-7 and V is TRBV7-2; TRBD1 matches at 11 bases. The CDR3 nucleotides are TGTGCCAGCAGCTTGGCCGGGACAGGGGGAATCGAGCAGTACTTC. Protein product: CASSLAGTGGIEQYF.